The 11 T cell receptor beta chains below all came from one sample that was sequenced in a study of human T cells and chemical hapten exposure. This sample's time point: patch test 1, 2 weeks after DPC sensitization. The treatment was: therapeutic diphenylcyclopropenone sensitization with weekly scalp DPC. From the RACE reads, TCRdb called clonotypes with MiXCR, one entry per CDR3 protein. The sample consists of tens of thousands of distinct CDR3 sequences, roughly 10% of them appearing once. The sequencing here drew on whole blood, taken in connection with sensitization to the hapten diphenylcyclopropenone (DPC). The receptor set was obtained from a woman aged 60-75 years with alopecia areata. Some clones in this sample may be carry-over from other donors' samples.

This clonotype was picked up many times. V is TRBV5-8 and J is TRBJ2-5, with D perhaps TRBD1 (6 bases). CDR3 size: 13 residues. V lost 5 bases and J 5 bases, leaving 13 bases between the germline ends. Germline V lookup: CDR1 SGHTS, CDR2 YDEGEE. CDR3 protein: CASSLQGAETQYF. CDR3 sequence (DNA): TGTGCCAGCAGTCTACAGGGAGCCGAGACCCAGTACTTC.

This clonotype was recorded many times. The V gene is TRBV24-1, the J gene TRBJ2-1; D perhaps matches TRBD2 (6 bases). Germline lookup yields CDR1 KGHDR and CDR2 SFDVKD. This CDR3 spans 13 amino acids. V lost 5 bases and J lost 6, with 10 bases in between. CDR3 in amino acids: CATSAKGGNEQFF. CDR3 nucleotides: TGTGCCACCAGTGCGAAGGGAGGCAATGAGCAGTTCTTC.

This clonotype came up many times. CDR3 sequence (DNA): TGTGCCAGCAGTCCAATAGCGGGGGGAAACTACGAGCAGTACTTC. Protein product: CASSPIAGGNYEQYF. The genes are TRBV12-3 or TRBV12-4 and TRBJ2-7; 10 positions match TRBD2. The CDR3 spans 15 residues. The V gene end was trimmed by 5 bases and the J gene end by 3 bases; junction bases not matched to a gene: 7.

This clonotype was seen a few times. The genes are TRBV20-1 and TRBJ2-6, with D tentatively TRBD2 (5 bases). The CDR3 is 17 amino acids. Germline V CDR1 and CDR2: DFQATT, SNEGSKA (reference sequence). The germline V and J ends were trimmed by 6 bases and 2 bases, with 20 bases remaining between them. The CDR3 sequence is CSATAALLRPGANVLTF. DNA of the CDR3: TGCAGTGCAACAGCGGCCCTCCTAAGGCCTGGGGCCAACGTCCTGACTTTC.

The CDR3 DNA sequence: TGTGCCAGCAGCTATAGCGGAAGCTCACCCCTCCACTTT. This gives the protein CASSYSGSSPLHF. V gene TRBV11-2 combines with J gene TRBJ1-6; D not certain. Trimming removed 4 bases at V and 10 bases at J, with 11 bases between. This CDR3 has 13 amino acids. Germline V gives CDR1 SGHAT, CDR2 FQNNGV.

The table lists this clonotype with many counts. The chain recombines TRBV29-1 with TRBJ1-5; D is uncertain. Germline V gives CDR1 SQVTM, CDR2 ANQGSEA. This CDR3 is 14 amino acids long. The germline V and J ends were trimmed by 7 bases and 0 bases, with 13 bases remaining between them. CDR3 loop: CSGGAFYSNQPQHF. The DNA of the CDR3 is TGCAGCGGCGGAGCATTTTATAGCAATCAGCCCCAGCATTTT.

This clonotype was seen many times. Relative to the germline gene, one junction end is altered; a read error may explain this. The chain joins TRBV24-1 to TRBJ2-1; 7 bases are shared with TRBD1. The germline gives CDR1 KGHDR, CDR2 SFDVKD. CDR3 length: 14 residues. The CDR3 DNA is TGTGCCACAAGTGCTGGGACAGTGGACAATGAGCAGTTCTTC. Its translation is CATSAGTVDNEQFF.

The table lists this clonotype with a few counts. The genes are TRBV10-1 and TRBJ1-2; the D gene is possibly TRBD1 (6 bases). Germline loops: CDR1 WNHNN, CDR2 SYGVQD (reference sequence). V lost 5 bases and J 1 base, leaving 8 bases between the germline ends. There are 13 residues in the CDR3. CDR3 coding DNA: TGCGCCAGCAGTACAGGGCTTAACTATGGCTACACCTTC. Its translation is CASSTGLNYGYTF.

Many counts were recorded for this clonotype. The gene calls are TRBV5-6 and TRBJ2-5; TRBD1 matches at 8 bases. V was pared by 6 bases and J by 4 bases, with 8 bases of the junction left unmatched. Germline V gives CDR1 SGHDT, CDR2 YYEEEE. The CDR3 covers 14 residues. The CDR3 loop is CASKRRTGRETQYF. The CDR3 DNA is TGTGCCAGCAAAAGACGGACAGGGAGAGAGACCCAGTACTTC.

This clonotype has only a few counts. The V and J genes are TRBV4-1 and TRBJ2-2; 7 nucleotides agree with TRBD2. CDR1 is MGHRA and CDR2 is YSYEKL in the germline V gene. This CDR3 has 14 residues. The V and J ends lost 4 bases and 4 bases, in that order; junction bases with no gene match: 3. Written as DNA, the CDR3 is TGCGCCAGCAGCCCGGGGGGTGGCACCGGGGAGCTGTTTTTT. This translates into CASSPGGGTGELFF.

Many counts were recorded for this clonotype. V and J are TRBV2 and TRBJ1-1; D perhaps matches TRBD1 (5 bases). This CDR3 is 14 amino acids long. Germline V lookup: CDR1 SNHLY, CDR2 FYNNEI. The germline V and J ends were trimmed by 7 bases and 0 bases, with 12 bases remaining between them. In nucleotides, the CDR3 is TGTGCCAGCAAGGGGCGCGTCCTGAACACTGAAGCTTTCTTT. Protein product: CASKGRVLNTEAFF.